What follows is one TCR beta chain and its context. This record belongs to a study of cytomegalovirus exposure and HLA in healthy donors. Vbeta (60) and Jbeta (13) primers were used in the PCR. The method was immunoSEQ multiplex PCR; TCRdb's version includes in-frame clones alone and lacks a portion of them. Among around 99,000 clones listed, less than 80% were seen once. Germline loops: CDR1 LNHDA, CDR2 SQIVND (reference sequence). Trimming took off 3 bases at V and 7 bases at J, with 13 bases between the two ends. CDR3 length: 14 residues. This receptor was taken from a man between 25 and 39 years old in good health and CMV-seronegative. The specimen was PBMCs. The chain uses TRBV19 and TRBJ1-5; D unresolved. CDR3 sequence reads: CASSIRIVDQPQHF. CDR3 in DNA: TGTGCCAGTAGTATCAGGATAGTCGACCAGCCCCAGCATTTT.